One T cell receptor beta chain is described in this entry. V dropped 1 base and J dropped 3 bases, with 7 bases sitting between them. Germline CDR1 SNHLY, CDR2 FYNNEI. This CDR3 is built from 13 residues. The record originates from a study of CD8 T cells in Susac syndrome. A quantity of about 0.5 to 1 ug RNA underwent reverse transcription using random hexamers. One entry per CDR3 protein, called by TCRdb with MiXCR from the immunoSEQ multiplex PCR reads. The table shows 210,000 or so distinct CDR3 sequences, with approximately 90% occurring only once. This rearrangement joins TRBV2 to TRBJ2-7, with D possibly matching TRBD2 (5 bases). The sequenced material came from CD8+ T cells from PBMCs. The clonotype was recovered from a human donor with multiple sclerosis. In DNA form, the CDR3 reads TGTGCCAGCAGTGAAGTAGCGAACTACGAGCAGTACTTC. This encodes CASSEVANYEQYF.